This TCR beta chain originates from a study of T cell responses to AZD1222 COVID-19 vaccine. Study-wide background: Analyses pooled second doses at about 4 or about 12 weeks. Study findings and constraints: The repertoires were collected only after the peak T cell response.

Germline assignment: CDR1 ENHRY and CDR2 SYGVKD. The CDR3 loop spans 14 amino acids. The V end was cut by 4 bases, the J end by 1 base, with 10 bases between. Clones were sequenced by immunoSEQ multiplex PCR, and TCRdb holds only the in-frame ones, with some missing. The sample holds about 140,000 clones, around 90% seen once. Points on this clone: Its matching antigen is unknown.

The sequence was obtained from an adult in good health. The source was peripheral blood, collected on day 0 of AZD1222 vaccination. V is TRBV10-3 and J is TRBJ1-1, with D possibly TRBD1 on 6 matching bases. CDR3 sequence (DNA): TGTGCCATCAGTGGTGGGGGGCCGAACACTGAAGCTTTCTTT. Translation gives CAISGGGPNTEAFF.